The 16 T cell receptor beta chains below come from one sample, sequenced in a study of T cell responses to AZD1222 COVID-19 vaccine. Produced via immunoSEQ multiplex PCR; TCRdb's table is partial and in-frame only. The sample yields fewer than 200,000 clones, 90% to 95% seen once. Sequences were derived from peripheral blood, sampled on day 0 of AZD1222 vaccination. The receptor source for this set is an adult in good health.

V usage is TRBV19 and J usage is TRBJ1-2; the D gene is possibly TRBD1 (5 bases). Trimming cost V 9 bases and J 4 bases, with 18 bases left between them. Germline CDR1 reads LNHDA; CDR2 reads SQIVND (reference sequence). The CDR3 is made up of 14 amino acids. The CDR3 here is CASHPGARTYGYTF. The CDR3 DNA is TGTGCCAGCCACCCCGGGGCCAGAACCTATGGCTACACCTTC.

About this clone: A much larger clonotype is one base distant, so this may be a read error. The genes are TRBV12-3 or TRBV12-4 and TRBJ2-7; no definite D call. The length of the CDR3 is 11 residues. V lost 3 bases and J lost 7, with 7 bases in between. CDR3 residues: CASSLSGEQYF. In DNA form, the CDR3 reads TGTGCCAGCAGTTTGTCTGGGGAGCAGTACTTC.

The V gene is TRBV7-9, the J gene TRBJ1-1, with D hard to call. In germline, CDR1 is SEHNR, CDR2 FQNEAQ (reference sequence). V lost 5 bases and J 1 base, leaving 14 bases between the germline ends. This CDR3 is 15 amino acids long. The CDR3 region is CASSDKTSPNTEAFF. The CDR3 nucleotides are TGTGCCAGCAGCGACAAGACTTCACCGAACACTGAAGCTTTCTTT.

The genes are TRBV5-1 and TRBJ2-2, with D possibly TRBD2 on 5 matching bases. The CDR3 loop spans 13 amino acids. The V end was cut by 5 bases, the J end by 5 bases, with 10 bases between. Per germline, CDR1 SGHRS and CDR2 YFSETQ. The CDR3: CASSRGMTGELFF. CDR3 bases: TGCGCCAGCAGTAGAGGGATGACCGGGGAGCTGTTTTTT.

The rearrangement links TRBV10-1 to TRBJ1-1; D call uncertain. The V gene lost 2 bases and the J gene lost 0 bases, with 13 bases spanning the gap. The CDR3 runs to 16 residues. Germline V gives CDR1 WNHNN, CDR2 SYGVQD (reference sequence). The DNA of the CDR3 is TGCGCCAGCAGTGAGACGCAGACTCCTATGAACACTGAAGCTTTCTTT. Encoded protein: CASSETQTPMNTEAFF.

The genes are TRBV5-6 and TRBJ2-7; 8 bases are a match to TRBD1. Trimming removed 4 bases from V and 3 bases from J; junction bases left unmatched: 9. Germline CDR1 reads SGHDT; CDR2 reads YYEEEE. CDR3 size: 15 residues. The CDR3 here is CASSPSDRVHYEQYF. CDR3 in DNA: TGTGCCAGCAGCCCTTCGGACAGGGTCCACTACGAGCAGTACTTC.

This rearrangement joins TRBV7-6 to TRBJ2-2, with 8 bases matching TRBD1. The CDR3 covers 16 residues. The germline gives CDR1 SGHVS, CDR2 FNYEAQ. The trim removed 2 bases at V and 5 bases at J, leaving 7 bases unmatched. The chain's CDR3 is CASSLITGQGTGELFF. In DNA form, the CDR3 reads TGTGCCAGCAGCTTAATCACCGGACAGGGAACCGGGGAGCTGTTTTTT. The variable domain in full, completed from reference TRBV7-6 and TRBJ2-2, reads GAGVSQSPRYKVTKRGQDVALRCDPISGHVSLYWYRQALGQGPEFLTYFNYEAQQDKSGLPNDRFSAERPEGSISTLTIQRTEQRDSAMYRCASSLITGQGTGELFFGEGSRLTVL.

The V gene is TRBV14, the J gene TRBJ2-5; D is uncertain. The germline gives CDR1 SGHDN, CDR2 FVKESK. V was shortened by 4 bases and J by 0 bases, with 3 bases between the two germline ends. This CDR3 region has 12 residues. The CDR3 protein is CASSLYQETQYF. The DNA for the CDR3 is TGTGCCAGCAGCCTGTACCAAGAGACCCAGTACTTC.

The V call is TRBV12-3 or TRBV12-4, the J call TRBJ2-5, with D unresolved. This CDR3 is built from 13 residues. V gave up 4 bases and J gave up 0 bases, with 6 bases separating them. The CDR3 region has the DNA TGTGCCAGCAGTTCCTGGGACCAAGAGACCCAGTACTTC. Translating it yields CASSSWDQETQYF.

There are a few counts of this clone. The gene calls are TRBV29-1 and TRBJ1-1; 8 positions match TRBD1. This CDR3 contains 12 residues. In germline, CDR1 is SQVTM, CDR2 ANQGSEA. Losses at the gene ends were 7 bases for V and 11 bases for J; bases not matched to a gene: 12. Here the CDR3 DNA reads TGCAGCGCGATGACAGGGGAGAAGATCGCTTTCTTT. It encodes CSAMTGEKIAFF.

J is TRBJ2-5 and V is TRBV4-1; D ambiguous. Germline-derived CDR1 and CDR2 are MGHRA and YSYEKL. CDR3 length: 15 residues. V was clipped by 0 bases and J by 2 bases, with 10 bases between them. The CDR3 sequence: CASSQDSTNQETQYF. The CDR3 bases are TGCGCCAGCAGCCAAGATTCTACTAATCAAGAGACCCAGTACTTC.

This chain connects TRBV29-1 to TRBJ2-5, with a weak D call TRBD1 (5 bases). V lost 5 bases to trimming and J lost 5 bases, with 21 bases between them. Germline assignment: CDR1 SQVTM and CDR2 ANQGSEA. The length of the CDR3 is 15 residues. The CDR3 region has the DNA TGCAGCGTTAGGTCTGGGGCAGGTCTCGGGGAGACCCAGTACTTC. The encoded protein is CSVRSGAGLGETQYF.

The rearrangement uses TRBV6-5 and TRBJ1-2; D not resolved. V lost 2 bases, J lost 8 bases, and 12 bases lay in between. This CDR3 has 13 residues. Germline-derived CDR1 and CDR2 are MNHEY and SVGAGI. CDR3 residues: CASSYGETWGYTF. The CDR3 DNA is TGTGCCAGCAGTTACGGGGAGACCTGGGGCTACACCTTC.

The chain recombines TRBV2 with TRBJ1-2, with unresolved D. V was shortened by 4 bases and J by 2 bases, with 8 bases between the two germline ends. Germline V gene lookup returns CDR1 SNHLY and CDR2 FYNNEI. The CDR3 is made up of 13 amino acids. Here the CDR3 DNA reads TGTGCCAGCAGTGGCACATTCAACTATGGCTACACCTTC. Protein: CASSGTFNYGYTF.

CDR3 nucleotides: TGTGCCAGCAGTAAGACAGGGTACAATGAGCAGTTCTTC. Residues: CASSKTGYNEQFF. This chain links TRBV2 with TRBJ2-1; 7 nucleotides match TRBD1. Trimming cost V 5 bases and J 4 bases; bases outside gene matches: 2. The germline gives CDR1 SNHLY, CDR2 FYNNEI. The length of the CDR3 is 13 residues.

This rearrangement joins TRBV5-6 to TRBJ1-1; the D gene is possibly TRBD1 (5 bases). This CDR3 is built from 14 residues. Trimming removed 3 bases at V and 1 base at J, with 10 bases between. The germline CDR1 and CDR2 sequences are SGHDT and YYEEEE. The CDR3 loop reads CASSSATENTEAFF. DNA for the CDR3: TGTGCCAGCAGCTCCGCGACAGAGAACACTGAAGCTTTCTTT.